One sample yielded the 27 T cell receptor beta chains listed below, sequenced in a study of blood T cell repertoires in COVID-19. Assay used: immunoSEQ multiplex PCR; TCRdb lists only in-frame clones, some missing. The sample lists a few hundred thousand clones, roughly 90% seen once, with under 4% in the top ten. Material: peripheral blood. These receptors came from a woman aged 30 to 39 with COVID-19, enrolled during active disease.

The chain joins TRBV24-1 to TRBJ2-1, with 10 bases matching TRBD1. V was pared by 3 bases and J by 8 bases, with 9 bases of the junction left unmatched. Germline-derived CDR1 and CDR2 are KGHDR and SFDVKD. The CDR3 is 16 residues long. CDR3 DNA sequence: TGTGCCACCAGTGATCCCCGGGACAGGGGTAGGGATGAGCAGTTCTTC. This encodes CATSDPRDRGRDEQFF.

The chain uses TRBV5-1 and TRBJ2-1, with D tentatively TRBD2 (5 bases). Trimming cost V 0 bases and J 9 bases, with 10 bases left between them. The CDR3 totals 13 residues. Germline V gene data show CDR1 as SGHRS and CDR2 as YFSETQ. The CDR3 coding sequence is TGCGCCAGCAGCTTGGTTCGGGGTGTTGAGCAGTTCTTC. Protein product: CASSLVRGVEQFF.

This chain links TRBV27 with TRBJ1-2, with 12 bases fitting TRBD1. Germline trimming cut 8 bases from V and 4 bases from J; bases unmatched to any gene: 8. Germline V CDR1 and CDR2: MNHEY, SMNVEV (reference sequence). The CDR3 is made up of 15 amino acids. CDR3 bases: TGTGCCAGCCGCGATCCGGGACAGGGGGCCTATGGCTACACCTTC. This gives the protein CASRDPGQGAYGYTF.

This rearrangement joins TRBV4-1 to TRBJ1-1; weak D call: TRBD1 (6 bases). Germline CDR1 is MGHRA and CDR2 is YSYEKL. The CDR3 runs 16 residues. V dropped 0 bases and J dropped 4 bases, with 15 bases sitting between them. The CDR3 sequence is CASSQDPPGAGTEAFF. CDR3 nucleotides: TGCGCCAGCAGCCAAGATCCCCCAGGGGCAGGCACTGAAGCTTTCTTT.

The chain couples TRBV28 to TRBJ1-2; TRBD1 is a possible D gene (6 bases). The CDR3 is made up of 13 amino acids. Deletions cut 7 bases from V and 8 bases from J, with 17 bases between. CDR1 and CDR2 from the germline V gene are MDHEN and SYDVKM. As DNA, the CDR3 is TGTGCCAGCATCTCCCCAGGGGACGGCGGCTACACCTTC. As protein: CASISPGDGGYTF.

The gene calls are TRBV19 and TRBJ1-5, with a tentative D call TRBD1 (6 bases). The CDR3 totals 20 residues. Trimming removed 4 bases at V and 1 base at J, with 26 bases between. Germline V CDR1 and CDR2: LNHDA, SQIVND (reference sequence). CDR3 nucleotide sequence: TGTGCCAGTAGTAGCTACCCCCCAGGCGTGGGGGCTATAAGCAATCAGCCCCAGCATTTT. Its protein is CASSSYPPGVGAISNQPQHF. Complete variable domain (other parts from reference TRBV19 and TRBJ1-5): DGGITQSPKYLFRKEGQNVTLSCEQNLNHDAMYWYRQDPGQGLRLIYYSQIVNDFQKGDIAEGYSVSREKKESFPLTVTSAQKNPTAFYLCASSSYPPGVGAISNQPQHFGDGTRLSIL.

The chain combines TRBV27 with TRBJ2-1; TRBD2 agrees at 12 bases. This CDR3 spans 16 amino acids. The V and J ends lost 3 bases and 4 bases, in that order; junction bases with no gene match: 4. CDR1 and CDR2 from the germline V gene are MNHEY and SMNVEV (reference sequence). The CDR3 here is CASSLTSGGAYNEQFF. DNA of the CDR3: TGTGCCAGCAGTTTGACTAGCGGGGGCGCATACAATGAGCAGTTCTTC.

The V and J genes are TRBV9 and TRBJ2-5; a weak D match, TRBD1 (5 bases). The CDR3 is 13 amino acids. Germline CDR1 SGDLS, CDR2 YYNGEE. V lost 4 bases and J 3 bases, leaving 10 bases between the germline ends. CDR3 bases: TGTGCCAGCAGCCAGGGCCCCAAAGAGACCCAGTACTTC. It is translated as CASSQGPKETQYF.

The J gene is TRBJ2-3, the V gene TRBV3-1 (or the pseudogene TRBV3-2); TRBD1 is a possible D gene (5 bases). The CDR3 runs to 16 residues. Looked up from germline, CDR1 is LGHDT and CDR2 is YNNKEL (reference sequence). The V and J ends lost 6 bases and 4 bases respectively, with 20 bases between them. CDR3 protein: CASSYDLLGPPDTQYF. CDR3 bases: TGTGCCAGCAGTTACGATCTCCTGGGGCCCCCAGATACGCAGTATTTT.

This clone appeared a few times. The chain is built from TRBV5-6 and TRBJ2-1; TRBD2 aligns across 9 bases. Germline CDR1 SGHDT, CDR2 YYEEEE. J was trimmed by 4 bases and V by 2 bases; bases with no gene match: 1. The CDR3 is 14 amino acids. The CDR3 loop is CASSLGLAYNEQFF. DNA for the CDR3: TGTGCCAGCAGCTTAGGACTAGCGTACAATGAGCAGTTCTTC.

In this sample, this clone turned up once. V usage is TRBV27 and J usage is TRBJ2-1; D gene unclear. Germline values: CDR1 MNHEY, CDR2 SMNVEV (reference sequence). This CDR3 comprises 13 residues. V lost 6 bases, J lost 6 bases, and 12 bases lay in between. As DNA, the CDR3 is TGTGCCAGCAGCCCTGGGCCCGGCAATGAGCAGTTCTTC. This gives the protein CASSPGPGNEQFF.

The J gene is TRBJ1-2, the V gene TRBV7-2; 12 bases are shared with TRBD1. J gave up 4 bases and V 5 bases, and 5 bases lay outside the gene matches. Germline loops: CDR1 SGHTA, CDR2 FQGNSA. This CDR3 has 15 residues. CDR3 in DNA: TGTGCCAGCAGCCCGGGACAGGGGGCAGGCTATGGCTACACCTTC. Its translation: CASSPGQGAGYGYTF.

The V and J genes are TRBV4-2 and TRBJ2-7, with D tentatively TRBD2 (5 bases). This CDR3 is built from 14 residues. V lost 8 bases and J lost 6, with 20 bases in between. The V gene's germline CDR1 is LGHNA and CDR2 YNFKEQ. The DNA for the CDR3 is TGTGCCAGCGCTCGGGAACTCTCCTCCACCGAGCAGTACGTC. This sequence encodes CASARELSSTEQYV.

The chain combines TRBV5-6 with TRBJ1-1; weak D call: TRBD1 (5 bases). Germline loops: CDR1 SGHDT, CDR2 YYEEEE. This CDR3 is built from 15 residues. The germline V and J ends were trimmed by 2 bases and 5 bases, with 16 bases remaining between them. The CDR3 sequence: CASSFSPQGRTEAFF. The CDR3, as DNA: TGTGCCAGCAGCTTCTCCCCCCAGGGTAGGACTGAAGCTTTCTTT.

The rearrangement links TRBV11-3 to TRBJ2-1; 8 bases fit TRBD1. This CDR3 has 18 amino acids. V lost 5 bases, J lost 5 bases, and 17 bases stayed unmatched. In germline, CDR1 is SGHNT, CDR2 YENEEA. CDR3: CASSPWAPGQGADNEQFF. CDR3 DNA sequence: TGTGCCAGCAGCCCCTGGGCCCCTGGACAGGGTGCAGACAATGAGCAGTTCTTC.

The CDR3 coding sequence is TGTGCCAGCAGCCTTAGTGCCAGTGGGGCAGAAGGCTACACCTTC. It codes for CASSLSASGAEGYTF. This sequence joins TRBV7-9 and TRBJ1-2, with D tentatively TRBD1 (5 bases). V lost 5 bases and J 8 bases, leaving 21 bases between the germline ends. CDR1 SEHNR and CDR2 FQNEAQ come from the germline V gene (reference sequence). The CDR3 extends over 15 amino acids.

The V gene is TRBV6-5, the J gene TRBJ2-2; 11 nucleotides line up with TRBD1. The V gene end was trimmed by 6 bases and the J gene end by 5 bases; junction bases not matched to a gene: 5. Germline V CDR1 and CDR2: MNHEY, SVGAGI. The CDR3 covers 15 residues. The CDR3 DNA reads TGTGCCAGCAGGGACAGGGGGCGTTGGACCGGGGAGCTGTTTTTT. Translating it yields CASRDRGRWTGELFF.

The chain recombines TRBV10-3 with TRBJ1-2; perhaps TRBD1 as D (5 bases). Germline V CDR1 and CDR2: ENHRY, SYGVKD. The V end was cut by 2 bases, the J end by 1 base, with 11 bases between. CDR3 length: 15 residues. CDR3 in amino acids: CAISEGHAFNYGYTF. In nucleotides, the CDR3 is TGTGCCATCAGTGAGGGACACGCCTTTAACTATGGCTACACCTTC.

CDR3 nucleotides: TGTGCCAGCAGCTTAGCGGGGGGTGGAGGTGAAGCTTTCTTT. Translated: CASSLAGGGGEAFF. V is TRBV7-9 and J is TRBJ1-1; TRBD1 is a possible D gene (5 bases). Trimming took 0 bases from V and 7 from J, leaving 12 bases between them. The germline CDR1 and CDR2 sequences are SEHNR and FQNEAQ (reference sequence). CDR3 size: 14 residues.

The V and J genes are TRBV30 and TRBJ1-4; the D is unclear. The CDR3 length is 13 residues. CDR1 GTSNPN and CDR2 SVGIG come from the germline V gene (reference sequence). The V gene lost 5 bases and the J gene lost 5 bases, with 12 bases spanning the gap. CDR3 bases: TGTGCCTGGCGGTTTGTAAAAAATGAAAAACTGTTTTTT. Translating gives CAWRFVKNEKLFF.

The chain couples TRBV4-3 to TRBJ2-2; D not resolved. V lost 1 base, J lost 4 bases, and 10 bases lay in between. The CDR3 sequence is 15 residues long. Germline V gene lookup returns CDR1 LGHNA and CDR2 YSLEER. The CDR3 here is CASSQGRFGTGELFF. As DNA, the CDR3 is TGCGCCAGCAGCCAAGGCCGCTTCGGCACCGGGGAGCTGTTTTTT.

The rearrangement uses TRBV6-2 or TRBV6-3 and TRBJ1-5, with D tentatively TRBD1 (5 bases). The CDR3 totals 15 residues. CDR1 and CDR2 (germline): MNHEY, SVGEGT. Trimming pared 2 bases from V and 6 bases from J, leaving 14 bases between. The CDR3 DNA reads TGTGCCAGCAGTTACCTGGGGGGACGCAGTCAGCCCCAGCATTTT. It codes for CASSYLGGRSQPQHF.

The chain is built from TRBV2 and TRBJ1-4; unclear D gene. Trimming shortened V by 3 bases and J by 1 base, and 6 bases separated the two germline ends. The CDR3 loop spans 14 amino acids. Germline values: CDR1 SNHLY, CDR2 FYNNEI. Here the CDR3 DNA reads TGTGCCAGCAGTGAGGCCAGAACTAATGAAAAACTGTTTTTT. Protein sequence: CASSEARTNEKLFF. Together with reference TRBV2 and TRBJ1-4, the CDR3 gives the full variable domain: EPEVTQTPSHQVTQMGQEVILRCVPISNHLYFYWYRQILGQKVEFLVSFYNNEISEKSEIFDDQFSVERPDGSNFTLKIRSTKLEDSAMYFCASSEARTNEKLFFGSGTQLSVL.

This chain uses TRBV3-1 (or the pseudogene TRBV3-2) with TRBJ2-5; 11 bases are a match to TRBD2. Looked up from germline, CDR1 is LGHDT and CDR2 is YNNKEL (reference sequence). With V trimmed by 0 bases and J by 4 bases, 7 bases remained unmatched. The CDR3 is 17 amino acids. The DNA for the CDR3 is TGTGCCAGCAGCCAAGACCCGGGACTAGCGGAAGGAGAGACCCAGTACTTC. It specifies CASSQDPGLAEGETQYF.

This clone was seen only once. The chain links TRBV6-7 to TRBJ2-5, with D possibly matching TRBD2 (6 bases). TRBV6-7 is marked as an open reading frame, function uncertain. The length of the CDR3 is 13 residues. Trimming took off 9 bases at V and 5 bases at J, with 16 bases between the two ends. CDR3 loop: CARKHRLVETQYF. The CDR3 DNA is TGTGCCAGGAAACACCGACTAGTGGAGACCCAGTACTTC.

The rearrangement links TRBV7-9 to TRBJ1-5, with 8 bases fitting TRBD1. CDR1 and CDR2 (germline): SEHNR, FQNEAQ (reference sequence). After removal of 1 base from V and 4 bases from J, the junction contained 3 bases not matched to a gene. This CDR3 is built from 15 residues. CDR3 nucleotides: TGTGCCAGCAGCTTAGACCGGGACAGGAATCAGCCCCAGCATTTT. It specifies CASSLDRDRNQPQHF. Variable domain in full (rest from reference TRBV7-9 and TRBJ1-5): DTGVSQNPRHKITKRGQNVTFRCDPISEHNRLYWYRQTLGQGPEFLTYFQNEAQLEKSRLLSDRFSAERPKGSFSTLEIQRTEQGDSAMYLCASSLDRDRNQPQHFGDGTRLSIL.

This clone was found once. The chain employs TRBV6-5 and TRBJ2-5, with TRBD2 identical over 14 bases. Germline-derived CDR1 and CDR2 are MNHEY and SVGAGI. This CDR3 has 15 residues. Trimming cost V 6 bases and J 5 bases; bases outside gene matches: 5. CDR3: CASSRLAGGRETQYF. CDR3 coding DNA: TGTGCCAGCAGCAGACTAGCGGGAGGGAGGGAGACCCAGTACTTC.